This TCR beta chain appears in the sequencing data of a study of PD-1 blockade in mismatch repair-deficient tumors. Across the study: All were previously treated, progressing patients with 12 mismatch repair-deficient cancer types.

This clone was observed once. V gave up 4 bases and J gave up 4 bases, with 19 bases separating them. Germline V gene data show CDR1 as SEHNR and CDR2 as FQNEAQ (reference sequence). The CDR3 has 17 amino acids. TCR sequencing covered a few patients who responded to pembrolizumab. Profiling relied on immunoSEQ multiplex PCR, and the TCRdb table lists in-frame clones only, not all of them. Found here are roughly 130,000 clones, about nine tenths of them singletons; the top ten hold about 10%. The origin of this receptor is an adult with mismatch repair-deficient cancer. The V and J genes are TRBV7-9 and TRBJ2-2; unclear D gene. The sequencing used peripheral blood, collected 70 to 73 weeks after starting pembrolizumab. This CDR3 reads CASSSPAGVLGTGELFF. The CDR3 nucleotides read TGTGCCAGCAGCTCTCCTGCTGGGGTGTTGGGCACCGGGGAGCTGTTTTTT.